This is a list of T cell receptor beta chains from one sample in a study of beta chain features in type 1 diabetes. The method was immunoSEQ multiplex PCR; TCRdb's version includes in-frame clones alone and lacks a portion of them. Among around 400,000 clones, over 13% were seen once, and the ten largest hold about 0.019%. Sequencing was performed on naive CD4+ T cells from blood. These receptors were collected from a woman aged 18-30 years in good health. Each CDR3 is given with its conserved first and last residue. D genes are given only for firm matches. Size values are once, few and many counts, or a class for expanded clones, and some rows have none.

j_call d_call clone_size v_call cdr3_aa cdr3_nt
TRBJ2-7 TRBD1 few TRBV15 CATSGYRGQYEQYF TGTGCCACCAGCGGATACAGGGGGCAATACGAGCAGTACTTC
TRBJ2-1 TRBD1 - TRBV18 CASSLRRDRVNNEQFF TGTGCCAGCTCACTTCGCCGGGACAGGGTAAATAATGAGCAGTTCTTC
TRBJ1-1 - - TRBV5-1 CASTTEGMNTEAFF TGCGCCAGCACCACCGAGGGCATGAACACTGAAGCTTTCTTT
TRBJ1-2 TRBD1 few TRBV30 CAWSVLTGAGYTF TGTGCCTGGAGTGTACTGACAGGGGCTGGCTACACCTTC
TRBJ2-1 TRBD2 few TRBV9 CASSALTSGRMDEQFF TGTGCCAGCAGCGCTCTGACTAGCGGGAGAATGGATGAGCAGTTCTTC
TRBJ2-3 TRBD2 - TRBV19 CASSRTSGRTDTQYF TGTGCCAGTAGTAGGACTAGCGGGAGGACAGATACGCAGTATTTT
TRBJ2-7 - few TRBV29-1 CSVVENRVPYEQYF TGCAGCGTTGTAGAGAACAGGGTTCCCTACGAGCAGTACTTC
TRBJ2-1 - - TRBV6-6 CASTGQSSSYNEQFF TGTGCCAGCACCGGACAGTCAAGCTCCTACAATGAGCAGTTCTTC
TRBJ2-1 - few TRBV7-9 CASSPGGSPNEQFF TGTGCCAGCAGCCCTGGGGGCAGCCCCAATGAGCAGTTCTTC
TRBJ2-2 TRBD1 - TRBV9 CASSAGQGAITGELFF TGTGCCAGCAGCGCAGGACAGGGGGCTATAACCGGGGAGCTGTTTTTT
TRBJ2-1 TRBD2 - TRBV9 CASSPTSGTYNEQFF TGTGCCAGCAGCCCCACTAGCGGGACCTACAATGAGCAGTTCTTC
TRBJ2-7 TRBD1 few TRBV28 CASSPTGGSYEQYF TGTGCCAGCAGTCCTACAGGGGGTTCTTACGAGCAGTACTTC
TRBJ2-1 TRBD2 few TRBV6-5 CASSSAGLAGVNEQFF TGTGCCAGCAGTTCCGCGGGATTAGCGGGAGTGAATGAGCAGTTCTTC
TRBJ2-1 - few TRBV29-1 CSGLQGGSLYNEQFF TGCAGCGGATTACAGGGAGGGAGCCTATACAATGAGCAGTTCTTC
TRBJ1-1 TRBD1 - TRBV28 CASSLDPRTGATEAFF TGTGCCAGCAGTTTAGATCCGAGGACAGGGGCCACTGAAGCTTTCTTT
TRBJ2-7 TRBD2 few TRBV7-8 CASSLVGLAGAYEQYF TGTGCCAGCAGCTTAGTGGGACTAGCGGGGGCCTACGAGCAGTACTTC
TRBJ2-2 - - TRBV14 CASSPYRGNTGELFF TGTGCCAGCAGCCCCTATAGGGGGAACACCGGGGAGCTGTTTTTT
TRBJ2-1 TRBD1 few TRBV29-1 CSLLPGQPYNEQFF TGCAGCCTATTACCGGGACAGCCCTACAATGAGCAGTTCTTC
TRBJ2-7 - - TRBV7-9 CASSELRDKPSYEQYF TGTGCCAGCAGCGAACTCCGGGACAAGCCCTCCTACGAGCAGTACTTC
TRBJ1-5 - - TRBV2 CASSEGGEDYPQHF TGTGCCAGCAGTGAAGGGGGGGAAGATTATCCCCAGCATTTT
TRBJ2-1 TRBD2 few TRBV11-2 CASSSSSGPGRDEQFF TGTGCCAGCAGCTCGTCTAGCGGGCCCGGCCGCGATGAGCAGTTCTTC
TRBJ2-6 - - TRBV5-6 CASSFRVWGANVLTF TGTGCCAGCAGCTTCAGGGTTTGGGGGGCCAACGTCCTGACTTTC
TRBJ1-5 - - TRBV30 CAWSKSSSNQPQHF TGTGCCTGGAGTAAGTCCAGTAGCAATCAGCCCCAGCATTTT
TRBJ2-7 TRBD1 few TRBV10-3 CAISRQGFSYEQYF TGTGCCATCAGTCGACAGGGATTCTCCTACGAGCAGTACTTC
TRBJ1-2 - few TRBV30 CAWSVWPGQNYGYTF TGTGCCTGGAGTGTGTGGCCAGGACAAAACTATGGCTACACCTTC
TRBJ1-1 - - TRBV30 CAWSNKGLVNTEAFF TGTGCCTGGAGTAACAAGGGACTCGTGAACACTGAAGCTTTCTTT
TRBJ2-2 - few TRBV19 CASSIQKSGSGELFF TGTGCCAGTAGTATCCAAAAGAGCGGATCCGGGGAGCTGTTTTTT
TRBJ1-1 - once TRBV10-3 CAISVQGTTEAFF TGTGCCATCAGTGTACAGGGTACGACTGAAGCTTTCTTT
TRBJ2-1 TRBD2 few TRBV9 CASSVERGVFSREQFF TGTGCCAGCAGCGTTGAGCGGGGGGTTTTTTCGCGTGAGCAGTTCTTC
TRBJ2-7 TRBD1 - TRBV13 CASSLPEPGQGTQEQYF TGTGCCAGCAGCTTACCCGAACCGGGACAGGGTACACAGGAGCAGTACTTC
TRBJ2-7 - - TRBV13 CASSLNFGQGTSYEQYF TGTGCCAGCAGCTTAAACTTTGGGCAGGGGACGTCCTACGAGCAGTACTTC
TRBJ2-6 - - TRBV7-2 CASSFAGSGANVLTF TGTGCCAGCAGCTTTGCGGGTTCTGGGGCCAACGTCCTGACTTTC
TRBJ2-3 - - TRBV28 CASYPGLGDTQYF TGTGCCAGCTACCCGGGTCTTGGAGATACGCAGTATTTT
TRBJ1-1 TRBD1 - TRBV7-2 CASSLEQGAWNTEAFF TGTGCCAGCAGCTTAGAACAGGGGGCGTGGAACACTGAAGCTTTCTTT
TRBJ2-3 - - TRBV28 CASSLDYSTDTQYF TGTGCCAGCAGTTTAGACTACTCCACAGATACGCAGTATTTT
TRBJ2-3 TRBD2 - TRBV18 CASSPTSRSTDTQYF TGTGCCAGCTCACCGACTAGCAGGTCAACAGATACGCAGTATTTT
TRBJ2-5 - - TRBV29-1 CSVGVNQETQYF TGCAGCGTTGGAGTAAACCAAGAGACCCAGTACTTC
TRBJ1-2 - - TRBV30 CAWSQQARDYGYTF TGTGCCTGGAGTCAACAGGCTCGGGACTATGGCTACACCTTC
TRBJ2-7 - - TRBV18 CASSWTEDYEQYF TGTGCCAGCTCATGGACAGAGGACTACGAGCAGTACTTC
TRBJ2-5 - few TRBV6-5 CASSYRTGYQETQYF TGTGCCAGCAGTTATAGGACTGGGTACCAAGAGACCCAGTACTTC
TRBJ1-5 TRBD1 - TRBV27 CASRRQGSQPQHF TGTGCCAGCAGAAGACAGGGTAGTCAGCCCCAGCATTTT
TRBJ2-2 - - TRBV11-3 CASGRQNTGELFF TGTGCCAGCGGCCGCCAGAACACCGGGGAGCTGTTTTTT
TRBJ2-5 - - TRBV19 CASSFWSAETQYF TGTGCCAGTAGTTTCTGGAGTGCCGAGACCCAGTACTTC
TRBJ1-4 - - TRBV29-1 CSVEGRHNEKLFF TGCAGCGTTGAAGGCAGACACAATGAAAAACTGTTTTTT
TRBJ1-1 TRBD1 few TRBV6-5 CASSYGGGMNTEAFF TGTGCCAGCAGTTACGGAGGGGGCATGAACACTGAAGCTTTCTTT
TRBJ2-7 TRBD2 few TRBV29-1 CSVETGLAGREQYF TGCAGCGTTGAAACGGGACTAGCGGGACGCGAGCAGTACTTC
TRBJ1-5 - few TRBV5-1 CASSSLGGKDLPQHF TGCGCCAGCAGCTCCCTGGGGGGGAAGGATCTCCCCCAGCATTTT
TRBJ2-5 TRBD1 few TRBV7-8 CASSLAGQGLWETQYF TGTGCCAGCAGCTTAGCGGGACAGGGGTTGTGGGAGACCCAGTACTTC
TRBJ1-4 TRBD1 - TRBV28 CASSKGQGSEKLFF TGTGCCAGCAGCAAAGGACAGGGGTCTGAAAAACTGTTTTTT
TRBJ1-5 - - TRBV4-3 CASSPGGVWGNQPQHF TGCGCCAGCAGCCCCGGAGGGGTCTGGGGCAATCAGCCCCAGCATTTT
TRBJ1-2 TRBD1 - TRBV2 CASTLGIGQGAGYTF TGTGCCAGCACCCTGGGGATTGGCCAGGGGGCAGGCTACACCTTC